These 28 T cell receptor beta chains originate from one sample sequenced in a study of response to subunit inactivated influenza vaccine. TCRdb re-derived calls from the RT-PCR reads in MiXCR, one entry per CDR3 protein. The sample has hundreds of thousands of distinct CDR3 sequences, less than 30% seen once; the top ten hold around 2%. Specimen: CD4+ T cells sorted from PBMCs, collected 5 to 6 days after vaccination. The receptors derive from a man between 50 and 59 years old who received an inactivated influenza vaccine.

This clonotype was detected only a few times. The chain is built from TRBV7-6 and TRBJ2-5, with 11 bases that match TRBD2. CDR3 length equals 15 residues. With 5 bases clipped from V and 5 bases from J, the junction kept 7 bases outside the gene matches. Germline V CDR1 and CDR2: SGHVS, FNYEAQ. The CDR3: CASSPVAGGRETQYF. CDR3 DNA: TGTGCCAGCAGCCCGGTAGCGGGAGGGCGTGAGACCCAGTACTTC.

The rearrangement uses TRBV4-2 and TRBJ2-1, with TRBD2 as a possible D gene (5 bases). This CDR3 has 15 amino acids. Deletions cut 0 bases from V and 15 bases from J, with 21 bases between. Germline-derived CDR1 and CDR2 are LGHNA and YNFKEQ. The CDR3 bases are TGTGCCAGCAGCCAAGATCCCCTACGAGCGGCGGGTGTGTTCTTC. It specifies CASSQDPLRAAGVFF.

This clonotype came up many times. This sequence joins TRBV29-1 and TRBJ2-1; 10 bases are shared with TRBD2. Germline values: CDR1 SQVTM, CDR2 ANQGSEA. This CDR3 comprises 13 residues. Losses at the gene ends were 7 bases for V and 7 bases for J; bases not matched to a gene: 7. Written as DNA, the CDR3 is TGCAGCGGGGGACTAGCGAGATGGAATGAGCAGTTCTTC. This sequence encodes CSGGLARWNEQFF.

The J gene is TRBJ2-3, the V gene TRBV4-2; D perhaps matches TRBD1 (5 bases). Germline values: CDR1 LGHNA, CDR2 YNFKEQ. The CDR3 loop spans 12 amino acids. V shed 10 bases and J shed 5 bases, with 13 bases lying between them. The CDR3 is CATKGSGDTQYF. Written as DNA, the CDR3 is TGTGCCACCAAGGGGTCGGGAGATACGCAGTATTTT.

The V and J genes are TRBV19 and TRBJ2-1; a weak D match, TRBD2 (7 bases). Trimming cost V 6 bases and J 0 bases, with 12 bases left between them. CDR1 is LNHDA and CDR2 is SQIVND in the germline V gene (reference sequence). The CDR3 sequence is 15 residues long. Here the CDR3 reads CASSRGAGSYNEQFF. CDR3 DNA sequence: TGTGCCAGTAGCCGGGGGGCTGGCTCCTACAATGAGCAGTTCTTC. Full variable domain (missing parts from reference TRBV19 and TRBJ2-1): DGGITQSPKYLFRKEGQNVTLSCEQNLNHDAMYWYRQDPGQGLRLIYYSQIVNDFQKGDIAEGYSVSREKKESFPLTVTSAQKNPTAFYLCASSRGAGSYNEQFFGPGTRLTVL.

This clonotype was seen more than once but under ten times. The chain uses TRBV12-3 or TRBV12-4 and TRBJ2-3; 8 nucleotides align to TRBD2. The CDR3 runs to 16 residues. V was clipped by 3 bases and J by 1 base; unmatched bases: 6. The CDR3 nucleotides read TGTGCCAGCAGTTTTTCCGGGGGGGTTCGCACAGATACGCAGTATTTT. As protein: CASSFSGGVRTDTQYF.

The CDR3 DNA is TGCAGTGCTAGAGTTACCGGTCTAGCGGGGAGCGCCCAGTACTTC. It yields the protein CSARVTGLAGSAQYF. This chain uses TRBV20-1 with TRBJ2-5, with TRBD2 identical over 9 bases. V shed 1 base, J shed 9 bases, and the junction held 12 bases outside the gene matches. The CDR3 loop spans 15 amino acids. Germline-derived CDR1 and CDR2 are DFQATT and SNEGSKA (reference sequence).

This clonotype was counted ten times or more. The chain links TRBV11-2 to TRBJ2-6; 9 bases agree with TRBD1. The CDR3 runs to 18 residues. Germline CDR1 and CDR2: SGHAT and FQNNGV. Trimming removed 1 base from V and 0 bases from J; junction bases left unmatched: 4. DNA for the CDR3: TGTGCCAGCAGCTTAGTTGGGACAGGGACCTCTGGGGCCAACGTCCTGACTTTC. Protein product: CASSLVGTGTSGANVLTF.

This clonotype has just a few counts. The genes are TRBV12-3 or TRBV12-4 and TRBJ1-2, with 8 bases that match TRBD1. The length of the CDR3 is 13 residues. With 3 bases clipped from V and 8 bases from J, the junction kept 5 bases outside the gene matches. CDR3 sequence (DNA): TGTGCCAGCAGTTTGGCCAGGGGGCGCGGCTACACCTTC. This translates into CASSLARGRGYTF.

At least ten counts were recorded for this clonotype. This chain uses TRBV6-5 with TRBJ2-7; D gene uncertain. The CDR3 is 13 residues long. Trimming removed 6 bases from V and 7 bases from J, with 16 bases in between. Germline CDR1 MNHEY, CDR2 SVGAGI. CDR3 nucleotide sequence: TGTGCCAGCAGCTACGCCCTGGCTCTTGAGCAGTACTTC. This gives the protein CASSYALALEQYF.

The rearrangement joins TRBV7-8 to TRBJ2-7, with TRBD2 matching over 10 bases. The CDR3 runs 16 residues. The trim removed 0 bases at V and 0 bases at J, leaving 2 bases unmatched. Germline V gene data show CDR1 as SGHVS and CDR2 as FQNEAQ. CDR3 sequence reads: CASSLAPSGSSYEQYF. CDR3 nucleotide sequence: TGTGCCAGCAGCTTAGCTCCTAGCGGGAGCTCCTACGAGCAGTACTTC.

This clonotype was counted between two and nine times. This rearrangement joins TRBV20-1 to TRBJ2-5, with 8 nucleotides matching TRBD1. The CDR3 consists of 13 residues. The germline V gene has CDR1 DFQATT and CDR2 SNEGSKA (reference sequence). With V trimmed by 4 bases and J by 4 bases, 5 bases remained unmatched. CDR3 protein: CSATPGQAETQYF. As DNA, the CDR3 is TGCAGTGCTACCCCGGGACAGGCAGAGACCCAGTACTTC.

This clonotype was seen only a few times. The chain combines TRBV6-2 or TRBV6-3 with TRBJ2-4; TRBD2 matches at 9 bases. J gave up 0 bases and V 5 bases, and 14 bases lay outside the gene matches. This CDR3 spans 19 amino acids. Germline V gene data show CDR1 as MNHEY and CDR2 as SVGEGT. CDR3 loop: CASSPASGTLYLAKNIQYF. The CDR3, as DNA: TGTGCCAGCAGTCCAGCTAGCGGGACGCTTTACCTAGCCAAAAACATTCAGTACTTC.

The CDR3 nucleotides read TGTGCCAGCAGCACAAGCGGGAGTAGTACCGGGGAGCTGTTTTTT. Its protein is CASSTSGSSTGELFF. This chain links TRBV9 with TRBJ2-2; 8 bases are a match to TRBD2. J lost 5 bases, V lost 4 bases, and 7 bases had no gene match. Germline lookup yields CDR1 SGDLS and CDR2 YYNGEE. The CDR3 sequence is 15 residues long.

This clonotype was seen once. The chain carries TRBV30 and TRBJ2-5, with D possibly being TRBD1 (5 bases). The germline CDR1 and CDR2 sequences are GTSNPN and SVGIG (reference sequence). The CDR3 runs to 13 residues. Trimming left V 3 bases short and J 5 bases short, with 13 bases between. DNA of the CDR3: TGTGCCTGGAGGGAATACAGGCGGGAGACCCAGTACTTC. It specifies CAWREYRRETQYF.

The CDR3: CASSDPRTGDNEQFF. The CDR3 DNA follows: TGTGCCAGCAGTGACCCTCGGACAGGAGACAATGAGCAGTTCTTC. V is TRBV25-1 and J is TRBJ2-1, with 7 bases identical to TRBD1. The CDR3 runs to 15 residues. Germline V gene sequence: CDR1 MGHDK, CDR2 SYGVNS. The J segment lost 5 bases and the V segment lost 3 bases, leaving 7 bases of the junction unmatched.

The rearrangement joins TRBV5-6 to TRBJ2-1; TRBD2 might be the D (6 bases). Germline CDR1 reads SGHDT; CDR2 reads YYEEEE. The length of the CDR3 is 16 residues. The V gene lost 2 bases and the J gene lost 5 bases, with 17 bases spanning the gap. The CDR3 loop reads CASSFRTGTGNNEQFF. The CDR3 nucleotides read TGTGCCAGCAGCTTCCGAACCGGGACTGGCAACAATGAGCAGTTCTTC.

This clonotype came up once. The V call is TRBV20-1, the J call TRBJ2-3; D gene uncertain. Germline-derived CDR1 and CDR2 are DFQATT and SNEGSKA (reference sequence). The V and J ends lost 0 bases and 5 bases respectively, with 9 bases between them. The CDR3 extends over 13 amino acids. CDR3 coding DNA: TGCAGTGCTAGAGATGACACGGTAGATACGCAGTATTTT. This codes for CSARDDTVDTQYF.

The chain joins TRBV5-6 to TRBJ2-1; the match to TRBD2 covers 13 bases. This CDR3 has 20 amino acids. With V trimmed by 3 bases and J by 0 bases, 12 bases remained unmatched. Germline CDR1 and CDR2: SGHDT and YYEEEE. The CDR3 region has the DNA TGTGCCAGCAGCTCCGCCCGACTAGCGGGAGGCTCTTTCTCCTACAATGAGCAGTTCTTC. Translation gives CASSSARLAGGSFSYNEQFF.

This clonotype was recorded at least ten times. The chain employs TRBV6-2 or TRBV6-3 and TRBJ2-7, with D maybe TRBD1 (5 bases). The CDR3 runs to 14 residues. With 2 bases removed from V and 3 bases from J, the gap between germline ends came to 11 bases. The V gene's germline CDR1 is MNHEY and CDR2 SVGEGT. This chain's CDR3 is CASSYQTGVYEQYF. The CDR3 coding sequence is TGTGCCAGCAGTTACCAAACAGGCGTCTACGAGCAGTACTTC.

This clonotype was counted only a few times. V gene TRBV20-1 combines with J gene TRBJ2-7; perhaps TRBD1 as D (5 bases). CDR1 DFQATT and CDR2 SNEGSKA come from the germline V gene (reference sequence). With 4 bases removed from V and 5 bases from J, the gap between germline ends came to 12 bases. CDR3 length: 12 residues. CDR3 amino acids: CSAIQGWDEQYF. CDR3 bases: TGCAGTGCTATTCAGGGTTGGGACGAGCAGTACTTC.

This clonotype has just a few counts. This chain uses TRBV29-1 with TRBJ1-2; 8 nucleotides align to TRBD1. The length of the CDR3 is 14 residues. After removal of 6 bases from V and 0 bases from J, the junction contained 6 bases not matched to a gene. Per the germline V gene, CDR1 is SQVTM and CDR2 is ANQGSEA. The CDR3 DNA is TGCAGCGTGACCGGACAGGGACCTAACTATGGCTACACCTTC. Its protein is CSVTGQGPNYGYTF.

This clonotype was counted a few times. The chain employs TRBV4-2 and TRBJ1-3; D not certain. This CDR3 comprises 16 residues. Trimming left V 0 bases short and J 7 bases short, with 16 bases between. Per germline, CDR1 LGHNA and CDR2 YNFKEQ. CDR3 coding DNA: TGTGCCAGCAGCCAAGAGTCGTACAGCGTGGGGAACACCATATATTTT. Protein product: CASSQESYSVGNTIYF.

V usage is TRBV15 and J usage is TRBJ1-1; D is ambiguous. Germline-derived CDR1 and CDR2 are LNHNV and YYDKDF (reference sequence). The ends were cut back, 9 bases at V and 5 bases at J, with 16 bases in the middle. The CDR3 sequence is 13 residues long. For the CDR3, the DNA is TGTGCCACAGTTCATAGGAGTGGGACTGAAGCTTTCTTT. Translated: CATVHRSGTEAFF.

The chain uses TRBV29-1 and TRBJ2-1, with 9 bases identical to TRBD2. The CDR3 contains 15 residues. From germline, CDR1 is SQVTM and CDR2 ANQGSEA. V was pared by 3 bases and J by 1 base, with 4 bases of the junction left unmatched. The DNA of the CDR3 is TGCAGCGTTGACGCCCTAGCGGGGTCCTACAATGAGCAGTTCTTC. It is translated as CSVDALAGSYNEQFF.

In this sample, this clonotype turned up a few times. The chain has TRBV7-7 and TRBJ2-1; D gene unclear. The V gene's germline CDR1 is SSHAT and CDR2 FNYEAQ (reference sequence). The CDR3 covers 13 residues. V was pared by 8 bases and J by 0 bases, with 8 bases between. In nucleotides, the CDR3 is TGTGCCAGCGGTCCCCTCTCCTACAATGAGCAGTTCTTC. It translates to CASGPLSYNEQFF.

This clonotype was seen more than once but under ten times. This rearrangement joins TRBV20-1 to TRBJ2-3; D perhaps matches TRBD2 (6 bases). V lost 6 bases, J lost 2 bases, and 15 bases lay in between. The CDR3 has 14 amino acids. Germline V CDR1 and CDR2: DFQATT, SNEGSKA (reference sequence). The CDR3 reads CSARPGLLTDTQYF. DNA of the CDR3: TGCAGTGCAAGGCCGGGACTTCTCACAGATACGCAGTATTTT.

This clonotype has just a few counts. The chain combines TRBV7-2 with TRBJ1-1; D gene unclear. This CDR3 is 10 amino acids long. Germline V lookup: CDR1 SGHTA, CDR2 FQGNSA. Trimming shortened V by 4 bases and J by 11 bases, and 8 bases separated the two germline ends. In nucleotides, the CDR3 is TGTGCCAGCAGCTCTTATATGGCTTTCTTT. It is translated as CASSSYMAFF.